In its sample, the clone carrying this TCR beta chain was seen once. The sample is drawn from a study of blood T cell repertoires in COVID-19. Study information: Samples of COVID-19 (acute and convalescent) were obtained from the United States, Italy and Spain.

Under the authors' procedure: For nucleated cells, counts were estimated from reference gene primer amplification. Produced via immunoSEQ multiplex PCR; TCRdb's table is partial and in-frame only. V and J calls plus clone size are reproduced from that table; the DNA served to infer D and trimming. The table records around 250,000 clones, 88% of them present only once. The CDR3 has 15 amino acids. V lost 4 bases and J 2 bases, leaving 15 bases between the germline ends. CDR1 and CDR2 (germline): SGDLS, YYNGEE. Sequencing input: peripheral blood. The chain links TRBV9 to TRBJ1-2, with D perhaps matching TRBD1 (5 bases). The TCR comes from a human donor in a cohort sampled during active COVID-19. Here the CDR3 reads CASSTSGTRNYGYTF. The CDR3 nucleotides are TGTGCCAGCAGCACCTCCGGGACTAGGAACTATGGCTACACCTTC.